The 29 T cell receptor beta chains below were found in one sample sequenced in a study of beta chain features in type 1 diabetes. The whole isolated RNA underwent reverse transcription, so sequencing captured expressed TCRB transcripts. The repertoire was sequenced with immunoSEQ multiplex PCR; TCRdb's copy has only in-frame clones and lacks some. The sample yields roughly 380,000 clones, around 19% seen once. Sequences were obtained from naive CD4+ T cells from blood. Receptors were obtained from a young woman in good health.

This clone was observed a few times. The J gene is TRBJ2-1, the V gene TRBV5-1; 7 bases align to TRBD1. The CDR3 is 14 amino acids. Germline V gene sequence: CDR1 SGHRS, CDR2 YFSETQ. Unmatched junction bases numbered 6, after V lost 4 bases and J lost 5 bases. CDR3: CASSPRTGNNEQFF. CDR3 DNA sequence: TGCGCCAGCAGCCCCAGGACAGGTAACAATGAGCAGTTCTTC.

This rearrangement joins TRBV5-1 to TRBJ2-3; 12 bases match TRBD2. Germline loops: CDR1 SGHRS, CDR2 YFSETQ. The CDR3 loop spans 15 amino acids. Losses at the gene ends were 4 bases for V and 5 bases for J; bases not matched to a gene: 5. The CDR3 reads CASSPSGGAGDTQYF. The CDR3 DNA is TGCGCCAGCAGCCCTAGCGGGGGGGCCGGAGATACGCAGTATTTT.

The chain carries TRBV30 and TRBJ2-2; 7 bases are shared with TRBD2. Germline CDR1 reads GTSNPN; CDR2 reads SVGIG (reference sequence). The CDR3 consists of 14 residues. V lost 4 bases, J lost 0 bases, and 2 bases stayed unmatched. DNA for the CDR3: TGTGCCTGGAACGCGGGGGCGAACACCGGGGAGCTGTTTTTT. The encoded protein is CAWNAGANTGELFF. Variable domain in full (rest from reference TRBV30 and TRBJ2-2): SQTIHQWPATLVQPVGSPLSLECTVEGTSNPNLYWYRQAAGRGLQLLFYSVGIGQISSEVPQNLSASRPQDRQFILSSKKLLLSDSGFYLCAWNAGANTGELFFGEGSRLTVL.

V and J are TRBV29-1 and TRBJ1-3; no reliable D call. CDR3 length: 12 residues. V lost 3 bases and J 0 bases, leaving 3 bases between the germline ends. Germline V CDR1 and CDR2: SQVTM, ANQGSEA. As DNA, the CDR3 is TGCAGCGTTGAGAGCTCTGGAAACACCATATATTTT. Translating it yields CSVESSGNTIYF.

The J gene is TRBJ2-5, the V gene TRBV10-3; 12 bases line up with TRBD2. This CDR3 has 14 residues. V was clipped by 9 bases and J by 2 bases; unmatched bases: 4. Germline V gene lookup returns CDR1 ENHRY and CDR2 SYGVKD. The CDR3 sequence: CAIAGTSGQETQYF. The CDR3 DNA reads TGTGCCATAGCCGGGACTAGCGGGCAAGAGACCCAGTACTTC.

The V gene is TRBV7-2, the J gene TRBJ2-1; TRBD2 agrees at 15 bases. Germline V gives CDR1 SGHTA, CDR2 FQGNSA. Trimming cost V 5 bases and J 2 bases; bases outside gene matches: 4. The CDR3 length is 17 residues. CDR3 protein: CASSPRTSGGAYNEQFF. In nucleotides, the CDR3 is TGTGCCAGCAGCCCTCGGACTAGCGGGGGGGCCTACAATGAGCAGTTCTTC.

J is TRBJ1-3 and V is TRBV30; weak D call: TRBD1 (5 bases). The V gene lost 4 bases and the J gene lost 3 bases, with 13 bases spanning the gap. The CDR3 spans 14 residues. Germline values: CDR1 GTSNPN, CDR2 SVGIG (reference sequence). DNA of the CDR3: TGTGCCTGGACAGGGTCTTACTTTGGAAACACCATATATTTT. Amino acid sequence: CAWTGSYFGNTIYF.

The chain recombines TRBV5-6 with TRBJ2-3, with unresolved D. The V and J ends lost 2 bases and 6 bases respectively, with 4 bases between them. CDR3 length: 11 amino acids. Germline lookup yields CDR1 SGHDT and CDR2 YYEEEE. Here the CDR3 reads CASSLLDTQYF. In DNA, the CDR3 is TGTGCCAGCAGCTTACTTGATACGCAGTATTTT.

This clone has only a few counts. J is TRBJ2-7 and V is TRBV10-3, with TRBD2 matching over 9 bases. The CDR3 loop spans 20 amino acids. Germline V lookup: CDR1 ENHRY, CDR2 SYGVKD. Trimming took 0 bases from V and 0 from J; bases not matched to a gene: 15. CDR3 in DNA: TGTGCCATCAGTGAGTCGAGCCTGGGGCTAGCGGGGAAGTTCTCCTACGAGCAGTACTTC. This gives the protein CAISESSLGLAGKFSYEQYF.

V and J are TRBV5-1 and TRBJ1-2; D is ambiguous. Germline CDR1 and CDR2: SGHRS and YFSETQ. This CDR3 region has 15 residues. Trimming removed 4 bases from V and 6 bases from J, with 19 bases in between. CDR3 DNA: TGCGCCAGCAGCACCGGAAGACTGAATTGGGATGGCTACACCTTC. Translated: CASSTGRLNWDGYTF.

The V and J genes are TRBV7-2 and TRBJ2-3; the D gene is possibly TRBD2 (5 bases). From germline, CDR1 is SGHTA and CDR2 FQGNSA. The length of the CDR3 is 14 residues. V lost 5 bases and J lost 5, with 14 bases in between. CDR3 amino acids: CASSPTTGIDTQYF. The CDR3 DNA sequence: TGTGCCAGCAGCCCCACGACCGGGATAGATACGCAGTATTTT.

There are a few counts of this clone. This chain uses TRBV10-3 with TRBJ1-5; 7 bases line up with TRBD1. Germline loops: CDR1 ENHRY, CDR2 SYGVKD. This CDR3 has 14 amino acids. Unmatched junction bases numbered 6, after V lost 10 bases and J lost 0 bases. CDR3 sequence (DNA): TGTGCCACCGGACAGGCTACTAGCAATCAGCCCCAGCATTTT. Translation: CATGQATSNQPQHF.

CDR3 sequence (DNA): TGTGCCAGCAGCTCCGTGGAGACCCAGTACTTC. This gives the protein CASSSVETQYF. The chain combines TRBV5-6 with TRBJ2-5; D is ambiguous. Trimming took off 3 bases at V and 5 bases at J, with 5 bases between the two ends. Per the germline V gene, CDR1 is SGHDT and CDR2 is YYEEEE. The CDR3 is 11 amino acids.

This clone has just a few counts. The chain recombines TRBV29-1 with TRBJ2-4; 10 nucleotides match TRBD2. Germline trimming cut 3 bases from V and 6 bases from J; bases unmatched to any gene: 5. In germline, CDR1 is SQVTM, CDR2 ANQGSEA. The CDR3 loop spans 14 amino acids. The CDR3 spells CSVEHSGRLNIQYF. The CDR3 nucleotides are TGCAGCGTTGAGCATAGCGGGAGGCTAAACATTCAGTACTTC. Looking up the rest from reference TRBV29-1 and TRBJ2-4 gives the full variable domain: SAVISQKPSRDICQRGTSLTIQCQVDSQVTMMFWYRQQPGQSLTLIATANQGSEATYESGFVIDKFPISRPNLTFSTLTVSNMSPEDSSIYLCSVEHSGRLNIQYFGAGTRLSVL.

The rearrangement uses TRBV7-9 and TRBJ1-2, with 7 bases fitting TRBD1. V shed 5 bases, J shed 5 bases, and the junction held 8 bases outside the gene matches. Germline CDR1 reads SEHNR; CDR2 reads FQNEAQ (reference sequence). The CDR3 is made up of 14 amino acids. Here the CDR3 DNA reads TGTGCCAGCAGCGCACCAGAGACAGGGTATGGCTACACCTTC. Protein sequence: CASSAPETGYGYTF.

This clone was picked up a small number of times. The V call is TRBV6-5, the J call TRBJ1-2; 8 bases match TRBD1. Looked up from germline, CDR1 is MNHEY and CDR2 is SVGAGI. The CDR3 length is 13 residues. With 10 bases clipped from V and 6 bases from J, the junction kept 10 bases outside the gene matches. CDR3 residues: CATSSTGENGYTF. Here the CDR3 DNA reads TGTGCCACAAGCTCGACAGGGGAGAATGGCTACACCTTC.

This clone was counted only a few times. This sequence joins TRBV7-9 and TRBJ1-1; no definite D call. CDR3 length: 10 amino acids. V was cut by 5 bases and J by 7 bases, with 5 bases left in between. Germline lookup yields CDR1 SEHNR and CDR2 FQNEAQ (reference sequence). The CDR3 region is CASSTYEAFF. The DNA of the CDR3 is TGTGCCAGCAGCACCTATGAAGCTTTCTTT.

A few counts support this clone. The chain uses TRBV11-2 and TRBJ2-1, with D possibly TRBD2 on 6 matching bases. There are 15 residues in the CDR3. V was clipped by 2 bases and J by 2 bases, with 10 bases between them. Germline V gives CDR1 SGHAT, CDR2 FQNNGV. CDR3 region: CASSLRDFPYNEQFF. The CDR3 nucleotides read TGTGCCAGCAGCTTAAGGGACTTCCCCTACAATGAGCAGTTCTTC. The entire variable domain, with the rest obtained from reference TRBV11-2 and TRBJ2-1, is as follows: EAGVAQSPRYKIIEKRQSVAFWCNPISGHATLYWYQQILGQGPKLLIQFQNNGVVDDSQLPKDRFSAERLKGVDSTLKIQPAKLEDSAVYLCASSLRDFPYNEQFFGPGTRLTVL.

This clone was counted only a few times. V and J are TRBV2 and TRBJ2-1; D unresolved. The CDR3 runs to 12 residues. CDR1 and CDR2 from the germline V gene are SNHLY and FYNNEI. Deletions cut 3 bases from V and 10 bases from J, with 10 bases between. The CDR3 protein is CASSERLGEQFF. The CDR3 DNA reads TGTGCCAGCAGTGAGAGGTTAGGCGAGCAGTTCTTC.

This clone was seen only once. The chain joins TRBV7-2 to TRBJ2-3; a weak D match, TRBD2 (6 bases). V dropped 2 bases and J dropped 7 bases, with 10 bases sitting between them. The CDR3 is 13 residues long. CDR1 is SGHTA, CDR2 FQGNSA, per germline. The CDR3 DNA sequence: TGTGCCAGCAGCTTAACGGGGGTCTATACGCAGTATTTT. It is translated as CASSLTGVYTQYF.

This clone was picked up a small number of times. The DNA of the CDR3 is TGTGCCTGGTCTGGACAGGGCGATGGCTACACCTTC. This codes for CAWSGQGDGYTF. The chain joins TRBV30 to TRBJ1-2, with 8 bases that match TRBD1. CDR1 is GTSNPN and CDR2 is SVGIG in the germline V gene (reference sequence). This CDR3 is built from 12 residues. The V gene end was trimmed by 5 bases and the J gene end by 6 bases; junction bases not matched to a gene: 5.

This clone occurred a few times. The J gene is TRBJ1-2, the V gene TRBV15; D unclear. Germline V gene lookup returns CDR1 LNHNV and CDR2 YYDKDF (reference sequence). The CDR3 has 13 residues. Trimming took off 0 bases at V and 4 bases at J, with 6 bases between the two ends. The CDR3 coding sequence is TGTGCCACCAGCAGAGACAGGCTCTATGGCTACACCTTC. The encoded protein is CATSRDRLYGYTF.

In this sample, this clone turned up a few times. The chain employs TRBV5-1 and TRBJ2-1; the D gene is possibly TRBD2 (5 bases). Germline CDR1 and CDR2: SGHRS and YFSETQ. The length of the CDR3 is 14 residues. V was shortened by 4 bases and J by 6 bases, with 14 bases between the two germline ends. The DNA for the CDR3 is TGCGCCAGCAGCCTCGGGATCCCGGGCAATGAGCAGTTCTTC. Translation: CASSLGIPGNEQFF.

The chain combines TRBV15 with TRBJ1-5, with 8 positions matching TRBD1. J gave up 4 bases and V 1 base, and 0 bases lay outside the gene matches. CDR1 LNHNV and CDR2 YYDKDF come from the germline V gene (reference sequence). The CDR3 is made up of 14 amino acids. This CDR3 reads CATSRGTGNQPQHF. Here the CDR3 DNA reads TGTGCCACCAGCAGAGGGACAGGGAATCAGCCCCAGCATTTT.

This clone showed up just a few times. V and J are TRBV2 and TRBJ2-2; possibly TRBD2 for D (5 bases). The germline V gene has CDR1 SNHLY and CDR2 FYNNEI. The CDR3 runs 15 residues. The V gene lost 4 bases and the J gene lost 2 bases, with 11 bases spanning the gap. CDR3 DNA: TGTGCCAGCAGTGCCAGAAGCGGCAACACCGGGGAGCTGTTTTTT. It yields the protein CASSARSGNTGELFF.

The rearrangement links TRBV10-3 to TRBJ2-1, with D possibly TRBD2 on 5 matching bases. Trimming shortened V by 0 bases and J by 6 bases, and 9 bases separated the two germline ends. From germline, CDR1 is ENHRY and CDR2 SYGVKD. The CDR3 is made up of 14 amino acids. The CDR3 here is CAISESASSNEQFF. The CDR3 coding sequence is TGTGCCATCAGTGAGTCGGCTAGCTCCAATGAGCAGTTCTTC.

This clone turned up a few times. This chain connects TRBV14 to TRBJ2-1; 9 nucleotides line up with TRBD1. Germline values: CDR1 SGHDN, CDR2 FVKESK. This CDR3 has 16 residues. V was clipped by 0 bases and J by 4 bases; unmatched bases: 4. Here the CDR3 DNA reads TGTGCCAGCAGCCAAGACGGGACAGGGTTATACAATGAGCAGTTCTTC. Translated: CASSQDGTGLYNEQFF. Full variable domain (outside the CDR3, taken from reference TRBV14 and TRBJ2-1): EAGVTQFPSHSVIEKGQTVTLRCDPISGHDNLYWYRRVMGKEIKFLLHFVKESKQDESGMPNNRFLAERTGGTYSTLKVQPAELEDSGVYFCASSQDGTGLYNEQFFGPGTRLTVL.

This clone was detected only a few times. For the CDR3, the DNA is TGTGCCAGTAGTACGCAGACTAGCGGGGAGCAGTTCTTC. Encoded protein: CASSTQTSGEQFF. The genes are TRBV19 and TRBJ2-1, with 10 bases aligning to TRBD2. This CDR3 is 13 amino acids long. CDR1 is LNHDA, CDR2 SQIVND, per germline (reference sequence). V was clipped by 4 bases and J by 10 bases; unmatched bases: 4.

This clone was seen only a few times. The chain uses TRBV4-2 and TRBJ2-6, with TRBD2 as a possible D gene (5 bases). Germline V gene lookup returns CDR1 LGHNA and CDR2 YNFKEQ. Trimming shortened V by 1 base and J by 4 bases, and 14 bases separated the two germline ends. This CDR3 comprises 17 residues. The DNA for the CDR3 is TGTGCCAGCAGCCAAGTAAGATCGGCGGGCGGGGCCAACGTCCTGACTTTC. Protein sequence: CASSQVRSAGGANVLTF.